The following is a T cell receptor (beta chain) sequence with its context. Its target is unknown. Single viable CD3+CD4+CD8-CD45RO+ cells were sorted as the memory CD4+ T cells. The data originate from a study of memory CD4+ T cells and cytomegalovirus serostatus. Study outcomes and limitations: CD4+ memory repertoires contained 67 of 164 reported CMV TCRbeta sequences.

Germline CDR1 reads SGHDT; CDR2 reads YYEEEE. The CDR3 spans 15 residues. Trimming at V came to 0 bases and at J to 5 bases, leaving 3 bases not matched to a gene. In the authors' methods: After removing out-of-frame reads, approximately 2.2 million distinct TCRbeta sequences remained. Profiled with immunoSEQ multiplex PCR; TCRdb holds only in-frame clones, not every one. V and J calls and clone size are those listed in that table; D and trimming were worked out from the DNA. The sample contains 50,000 or so clones, 60% to 85% of which appear only once. This chain links TRBV5-6 with TRBJ2-3; 10 bases match TRBD2. Specimen: memory CD4+ T cells from blood. This TCR came from an adult in good health and CMV-seropositive. The DNA for the CDR3 is TGTGCCAGCAGCTTGGAGGTAGCGGGGGGAGATACGCAGTATTTT. Protein: CASSLEVAGGDTQYF.